This passage covers 23 T cell receptor beta chains from one sample sequenced in a study of blood T cell repertoires in COVID-19. Here immunoSEQ multiplex PCR was the method, and the copy in TCRdb shows in-frame clones only, minus some. Here the sample spans tens of thousands of clones, roughly 86% being singletons. Sequencing used peripheral blood. These receptors all stem from a man between 60 and 75 years old with COVID-19, enrolled during active disease.

The chain recombines TRBV18 with TRBJ2-7, with TRBD1 matching over 8 bases. The V gene end was trimmed by 4 bases and the J gene end by 9 bases; junction bases not matched to a gene: 11. The length of the CDR3 is 14 residues. The germline V gene has CDR1 KGHSH and CDR2 LQKENI. The CDR3 sequence: CASSLDRDLRGQYF. In DNA, the CDR3 is TGTGCCAGCTCACTGGACAGGGACCTACGAGGGCAGTACTTC.

The CDR3 nucleotides read TGCGCCAGCAGTTTCGGACAGGGGTACAATGAGCAGTTCTTC. This translates into CASSFGQGYNEQFF. This chain links TRBV5-1 with TRBJ2-1, with TRBD1 matching over 9 bases. CDR1 and CDR2 (germline): SGHRS, YFSETQ. With V trimmed by 5 bases and J by 4 bases, 4 bases remained unmatched. The CDR3 runs to 14 residues.

V is TRBV28 and J is TRBJ1-6; D not resolved. The CDR3 is 15 amino acids. Germline V lookup: CDR1 MDHEN, CDR2 SYDVKM. V was pared by 6 bases and J by 7 bases, with 16 bases between. The CDR3 loop reads CASSPAGGGNSPLHF. The CDR3, as DNA: TGTGCCAGCAGCCCCGCGGGTGGTGGAAATTCACCCCTCCACTTT.

The sample holds one count of this clone. This rearrangement joins TRBV4-3 to TRBJ1-5; D is ambiguous. The CDR3 spans 15 residues. V was cut by 4 bases and J by 9 bases, with 19 bases left in between. Germline CDR1 LGHNA, CDR2 YSLEER. CDR3: CASSRDFTTGGPQHF. In nucleotides, the CDR3 is TGCGCCAGCAGCCGAGATTTCACGACCGGCGGGCCCCAGCATTTT.

V usage is TRBV6-5 and J usage is TRBJ1-1, with 9 bases that match TRBD1. The CDR3 has 14 residues. The V segment lost 7 bases and the J segment 1 base; nucleotides outside the gene matches: 4. Germline V lookup: CDR1 MNHEY, CDR2 SVGAGI. The CDR3 protein is CASTWGQGNTEAFF. CDR3 coding DNA: TGTGCCAGCACCTGGGGACAGGGGAACACTGAAGCTTTCTTT.

The chain employs TRBV3-1 (or the pseudogene TRBV3-2) and TRBJ2-3, with D uncertain. Germline CDR1 and CDR2: LGHDT and YNNKEL (reference sequence). The CDR3 runs 13 residues. Deletions cut 4 bases from V and 4 bases from J, with 9 bases between. Here the CDR3 DNA reads TGTGCCAGCAGCCTTAGTAATCCAGATACGCAGTATTTT. Translation gives CASSLSNPDTQYF.

The V call is TRBV11-3, the J call TRBJ1-6; D unclear. The V and J ends lost 0 bases and 9 bases respectively, with 24 bases between them. Germline values: CDR1 SGHNT, CDR2 YENEEA. This CDR3 is 19 amino acids long. The CDR3 bases are TGTGCCAGCAGCTTAGAACCCCCGAGGGCGGGAGCTATTAGTTCACCCCTCCACTTT. Translating gives CASSLEPPRAGAISSPLHF.

The V call is TRBV30, the J call TRBJ1-6, with 12 bases matching TRBD1. Trimming cost V 0 bases and J 9 bases; bases outside gene matches: 6. The CDR3 loop spans 16 amino acids. The germline gives CDR1 GTSNPN, CDR2 SVGIG (reference sequence). The CDR3 DNA is TGTGCCTGGAGTGTCGGGACAGGGGGCTATGTTTCACCCCTCCACTTT. Protein product: CAWSVGTGGYVSPLHF.

The chain recombines TRBV29-1 with TRBJ2-2; 9 bases agree with TRBD2. The CDR3 runs to 17 residues. Germline V gene lookup returns CDR1 SQVTM and CDR2 ANQGSEA. V lost 4 bases to trimming and J lost 6 bases; unmatched junction nucleotides: 15. CDR3 protein: CSVGYISGSSFPGELFF. CDR3 sequence (DNA): TGCAGCGTTGGCTATATTAGCGGGAGTTCGTTTCCCGGGGAGCTGTTTTTT.

V usage is TRBV11-2 and J usage is TRBJ2-1; 7 bases agree with TRBD2. J gave up 6 bases and V 7 bases, and 6 bases lay outside the gene matches. Germline V gene sequence: CDR1 SGHAT, CDR2 FQNNGV. CDR3 length: 13 amino acids. This chain's CDR3 is CASKASGPNEQFF. The CDR3 region has the DNA TGTGCCAGCAAGGCTAGCGGCCCCAATGAGCAGTTCTTC.

This clone appeared once. The chain combines TRBV6-5 with TRBJ1-2; 7 bases align to TRBD1. CDR1 and CDR2 (germline): MNHEY, SVGAGI. J gave up 4 bases and V 6 bases, and 5 bases lay outside the gene matches. This CDR3 is 13 amino acids long. CDR3 loop: CASSLGTVYGYTF. CDR3 in DNA: TGTGCCAGCAGCCTCGGGACAGTCTATGGCTACACCTTC.

The rearrangement links TRBV29-1 to TRBJ1-1; weak D call: TRBD1 (6 bases). The CDR3 is 13 amino acids. The germline CDR1 and CDR2 sequences are SQVTM and ANQGSEA. The ends were cut back, 2 bases at V and 1 base at J, with 8 bases in the middle. DNA of the CDR3: TGCAGCGTTGAATCACAGGGGAACACTGAAGCTTTCTTT. It specifies CSVESQGNTEAFF.

This chain connects TRBV19 to TRBJ1-5; perhaps TRBD1 as D (5 bases). The CDR3 is made up of 19 amino acids. Trimming cost V 1 base and J 0 bases, with 19 bases left between them. Germline-derived CDR1 and CDR2 are LNHDA and SQIVND (reference sequence). This CDR3 reads CASSIGGIIRRGSNQPQHF. Here the CDR3 DNA reads TGTGCCAGTAGTATAGGTGGGATTATCCGGAGGGGTAGCAATCAGCCCCAGCATTTT.

V gene TRBV5-1 combines with J gene TRBJ2-3; maybe TRBD2 (5 bases). Germline-derived CDR1 and CDR2 are SGHRS and YFSETQ. V lost 1 base and J 2 bases, leaving 8 bases between the germline ends. The length of the CDR3 is 14 residues. In DNA, the CDR3 is TGCGCCAGCAGCTTGACGGGGATCACAGATACGCAGTATTTT. Translation gives CASSLTGITDTQYF.

The V call is TRBV11-3, the J call TRBJ2-3; 9 bases map to TRBD1. CDR3 length: 14 amino acids. The ends lost 5 bases at V and 3 bases at J; junction bases unmatched: 3. CDR1 and CDR2 from the germline V gene are SGHNT and YENEEA. CDR3 bases: TGTGCCAGCAGCGAAGGACAGGGGACAGATACGCAGTATTTT. Translating it yields CASSEGQGTDTQYF.

The chain couples TRBV2 to TRBJ2-5, with D possibly being TRBD1 (5 bases). The CDR3 contains 14 residues. With 5 bases removed from V and 7 bases from J, the gap between germline ends came to 17 bases. Germline lookup yields CDR1 SNHLY and CDR2 FYNNEI. CDR3 protein: CASSSPGDTGTQYF. The CDR3 nucleotides read TGTGCCAGCAGTTCCCCCGGCGACACAGGGACCCAGTACTTC.

The V gene is TRBV11-2, the J gene TRBJ2-4, with D uncertain. Germline V gene sequence: CDR1 SGHAT, CDR2 FQNNGV. The CDR3 length is 14 residues. Deletions cut 1 base from V and 0 bases from J, with 4 bases between. CDR3 sequence reads: CASSLALAKNIQYF. CDR3 coding DNA: TGTGCCAGCAGCTTAGCCCTAGCCAAAAACATTCAGTACTTC.

This clone was picked up one time. This chain joins TRBV7-9 and TRBJ2-5; TRBD2 might be the D (7 bases). V lost 7 bases to trimming and J lost 5 bases, with 17 bases between them. The CDR3 runs 14 residues. Germline CDR1 reads SEHNR; CDR2 reads FQNEAQ (reference sequence). This CDR3 reads CASTGLGGAETQYF. DNA for the CDR3: TGTGCCAGCACAGGCCTAGGGGGGGCGGAGACCCAGTACTTC.

The chain employs TRBV28 and TRBJ1-5; no clear D. Between the trimmed V and J ends, which lost 5 bases and 3 bases, there was a span of 14 bases. The germline V gene encodes CDR1 MDHEN and CDR2 SYDVKM. This CDR3 has 15 amino acids. The CDR3 sequence is CASSPGWASNQPQHF. The CDR3 nucleotides read TGTGCCAGCAGTCCCGGATGGGCCTCCAATCAGCCCCAGCATTTT.

Here the CDR3 DNA reads TGTGCCAGTACCCCACAGGGCGTCTCTACCGGGGAGCTGTTTTTT. Translating gives CASTPQGVSTGELFF. This chain links TRBV19 with TRBJ2-2; D is possibly TRBD1 (6 bases). The V gene's germline CDR1 is LNHDA and CDR2 SQIVND (reference sequence). The V gene lost 7 bases and the J gene lost 5 bases, with 17 bases spanning the gap. The CDR3 covers 15 residues.

There are a few counts of this clone. The CDR3 nucleotides are TGTGCCAGCAGTCCGGGACTAGCACCCACACAGTACTTC. Protein: CASSPGLAPTQYF. The J gene is TRBJ2-7, the V gene TRBV25-1, with TRBD2 matching 9 bases. There are 13 residues in the CDR3. V dropped 5 bases and J dropped 10; count of bases not matched to a gene: 9. CDR1 is MGHDK, CDR2 SYGVNS, per germline.

The chain links TRBV5-4 to TRBJ1-1, with D maybe TRBD1 (6 bases). Germline loops: CDR1 SGHNT, CDR2 YYREEE (reference sequence). This CDR3 region has 15 residues. The V gene lost 0 bases and the J gene lost 1 base, with 10 bases spanning the gap. CDR3 protein: CASSLGSTGNTEAFF. The CDR3 bases are TGTGCCAGCAGCTTGGGTTCGACAGGGAACACTGAAGCTTTCTTT.

The chain links TRBV18 to TRBJ1-1; possible D gene TRBD1, 5 bases. The germline gives CDR1 KGHSH, CDR2 LQKENI. Trimming stripped 4 bases from V and 7 bases from J, with 19 bases between. This CDR3 has 15 amino acids. CDR3 sequence reads: CASSQPRRGIGEAFF. The DNA of the CDR3 is TGTGCCAGCTCACAACCCAGGCGGGGGATCGGTGAAGCTTTCTTT. The full variable domain, its missing parts supplied by reference TRBV18 and TRBJ1-1, is NAGVMQNPRHLVRRRGQEARLRCSPMKGHSHVYWYRQLPEEGLKFMVYLQKENIIDESGMPKERFSAEFPKEGPSILRIQQVVRGDSAAYFCASSQPRRGIGEAFFGQGTRLTVV.